This T cell receptor (beta chain) was sequenced for a study of shared clonotypes between healthy human individuals. Turning to the study itself: Per donor, three plates held CD4 naive cells, three held CD4 memory, two held CD8 naive and one held CD8 memory.

Every donor was a Caucasian adult from Nashville, Tennessee. Germline V gene lookup returns CDR1 SNHLY and CDR2 FYNNEI. Trimming took 7 bases from V and 5 from J, leaving 12 bases between them. The CDR3 sequence is 13 residues long. Measured with immunoSEQ multiplex PCR; TCRdb has only the in-frame clones, and not every one. The data contain millions of clones, approximately 94% of them singletons. The receptor's source is a man younger than 35 in good health. V is TRBV2 and J is TRBJ1-5; D possibly corresponds to TRBD1 (6 bases). Source material: naive CD4+ T cells sorted from blood. Subset in this sample: CD45RA+ positively selected. The CDR3 bases are TGTGCCAGCAAATTGAGGGGGGATCAGCCCCAGCATTTT. As protein: CASKLRGDQPQHF. Filled out from reference TRBV2 and TRBJ1-5, the complete variable domain reads EPEVTQTPSHQVTQMGQEVILRCVPISNHLYFYWYRQILGQKVEFLVSFYNNEISEKSEIFDDQFSVERPDGSNFTLKIRSTKLEDSAMYFCASKLRGDQPQHFGDGTRLSIL.